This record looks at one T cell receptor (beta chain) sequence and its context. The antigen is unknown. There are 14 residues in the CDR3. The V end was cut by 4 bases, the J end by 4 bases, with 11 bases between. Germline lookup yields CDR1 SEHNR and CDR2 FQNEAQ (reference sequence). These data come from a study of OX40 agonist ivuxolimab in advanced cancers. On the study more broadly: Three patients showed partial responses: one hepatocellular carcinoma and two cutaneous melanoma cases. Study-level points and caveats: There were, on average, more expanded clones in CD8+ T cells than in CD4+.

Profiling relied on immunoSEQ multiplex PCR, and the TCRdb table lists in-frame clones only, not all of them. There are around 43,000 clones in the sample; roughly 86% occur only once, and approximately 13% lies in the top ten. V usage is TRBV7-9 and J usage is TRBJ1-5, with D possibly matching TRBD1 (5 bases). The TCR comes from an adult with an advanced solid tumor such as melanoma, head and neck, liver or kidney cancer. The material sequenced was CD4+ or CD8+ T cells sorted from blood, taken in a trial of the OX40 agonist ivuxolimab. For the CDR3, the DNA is TGTGCCAGCAGCTCGCTCCAGGGAAATCAGCCCCAGCATTTT. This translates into CASSSLQGNQPQHF. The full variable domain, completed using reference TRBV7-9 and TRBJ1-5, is DTGVSQNPRHKITKRGQNVTFRCDPISEHNRLYWYRQTLGQGPEFLTYFQNEAQLEKSRLLSDRFSAERPKGSFSTLEIQRTEQGDSAMYLCASSSLQGNQPQHFGDGTRLSIL.